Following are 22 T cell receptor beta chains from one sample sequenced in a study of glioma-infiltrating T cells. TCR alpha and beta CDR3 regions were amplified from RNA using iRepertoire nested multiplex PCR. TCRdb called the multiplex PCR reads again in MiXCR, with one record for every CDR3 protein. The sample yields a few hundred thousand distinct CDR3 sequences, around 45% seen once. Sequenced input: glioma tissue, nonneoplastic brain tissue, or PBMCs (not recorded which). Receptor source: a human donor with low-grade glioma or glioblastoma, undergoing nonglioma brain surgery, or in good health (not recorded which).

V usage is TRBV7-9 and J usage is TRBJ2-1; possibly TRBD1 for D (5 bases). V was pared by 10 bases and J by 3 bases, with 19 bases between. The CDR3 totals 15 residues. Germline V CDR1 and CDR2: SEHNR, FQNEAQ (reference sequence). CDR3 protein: CATGVGRRNYNEQFF. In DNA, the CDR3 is TGTGCCACAGGAGTGGGGCGGCGAAACTACAATGAGCAGTTCTTC.

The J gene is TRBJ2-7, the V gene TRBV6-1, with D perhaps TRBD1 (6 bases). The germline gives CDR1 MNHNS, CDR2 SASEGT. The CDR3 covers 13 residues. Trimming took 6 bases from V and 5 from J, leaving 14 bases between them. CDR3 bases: TGTGCCAGCAGAACCACACAGGGAAACGAGCAGTACTTC. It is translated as CASRTTQGNEQYF.

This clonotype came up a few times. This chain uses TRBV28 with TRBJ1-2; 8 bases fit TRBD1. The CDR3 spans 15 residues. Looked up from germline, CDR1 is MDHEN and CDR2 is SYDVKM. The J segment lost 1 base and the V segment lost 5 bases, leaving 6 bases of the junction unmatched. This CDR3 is CASSPYRGDNYGYTF. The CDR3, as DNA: TGTGCCAGCAGTCCTTACAGGGGGGATAACTATGGCTACACCTTC.

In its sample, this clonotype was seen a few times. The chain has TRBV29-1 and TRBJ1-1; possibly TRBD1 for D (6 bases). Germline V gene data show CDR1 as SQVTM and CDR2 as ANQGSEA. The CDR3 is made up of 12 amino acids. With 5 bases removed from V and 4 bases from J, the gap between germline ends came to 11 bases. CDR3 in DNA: TGCAGCGTTACAGGGTCGATCACTGAAGCTTTCTTT. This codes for CSVTGSITEAFF.

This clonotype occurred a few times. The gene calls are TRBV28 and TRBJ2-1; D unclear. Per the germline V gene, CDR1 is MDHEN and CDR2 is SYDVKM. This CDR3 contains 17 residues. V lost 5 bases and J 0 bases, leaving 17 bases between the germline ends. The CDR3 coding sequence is TGTGCCAGCAGTCTCCCCTTGCAGGTACCCTCCTACAATGAGCAGTTCTTC. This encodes CASSLPLQVPSYNEQFF. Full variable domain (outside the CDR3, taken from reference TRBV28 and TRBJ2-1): DVKVTQSSRYLVKRTGEKVFLECVQDMDHENMFWYRQDPGLGLRLIYFSYDVKMKEKGDIPEGYSVSREKKERFSLILESASTNQTSMYLCASSLPLQVPSYNEQFFGPGTRLTVL.

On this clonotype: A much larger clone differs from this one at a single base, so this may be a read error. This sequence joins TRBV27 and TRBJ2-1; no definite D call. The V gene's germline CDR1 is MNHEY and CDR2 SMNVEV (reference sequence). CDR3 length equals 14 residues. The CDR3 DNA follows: TGTGCCAGAAGTTTATCCAGACCCTACAATGAGCAGTTCTTC. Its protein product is CARSLSRPYNEQFF.

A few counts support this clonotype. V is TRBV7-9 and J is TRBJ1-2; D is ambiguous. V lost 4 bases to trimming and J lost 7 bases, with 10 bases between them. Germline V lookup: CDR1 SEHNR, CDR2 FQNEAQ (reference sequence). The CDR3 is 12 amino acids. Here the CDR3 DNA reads TGTGCCAGCAGCTCAGACCTTTCTGGCTACACCTTC. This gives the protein CASSSDLSGYTF.

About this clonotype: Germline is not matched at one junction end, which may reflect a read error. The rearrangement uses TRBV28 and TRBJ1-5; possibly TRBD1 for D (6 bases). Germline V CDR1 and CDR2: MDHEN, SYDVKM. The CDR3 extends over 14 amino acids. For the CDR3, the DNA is TGTGCCAGCAGCAAAGTACAGGGCTATCATCCCCAGCATTTT. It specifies CASSKVQGYHPQHF.

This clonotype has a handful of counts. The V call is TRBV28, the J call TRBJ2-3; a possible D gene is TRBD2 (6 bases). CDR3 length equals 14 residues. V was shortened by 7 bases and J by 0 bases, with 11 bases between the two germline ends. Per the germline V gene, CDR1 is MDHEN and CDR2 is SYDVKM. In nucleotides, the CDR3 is TGTGCCAGCACCCATGGGGGGAGCACAGATACGCAGTATTTT. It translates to CASTHGGSTDTQYF.

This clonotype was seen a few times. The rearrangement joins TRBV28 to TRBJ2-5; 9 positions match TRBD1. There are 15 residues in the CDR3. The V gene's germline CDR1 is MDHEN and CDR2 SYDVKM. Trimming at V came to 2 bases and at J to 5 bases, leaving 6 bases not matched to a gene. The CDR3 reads CASSLGDRGRETQYF. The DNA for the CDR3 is TGTGCCAGCAGTTTAGGCGACAGGGGGAGGGAGACCCAGTACTTC.

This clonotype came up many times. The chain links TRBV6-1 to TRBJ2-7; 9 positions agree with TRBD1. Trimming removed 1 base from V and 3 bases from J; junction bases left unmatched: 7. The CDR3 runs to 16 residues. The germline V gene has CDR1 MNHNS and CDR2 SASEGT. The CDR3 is CASSEGGQGLFYEQYF. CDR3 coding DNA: TGTGCCAGCAGTGAAGGGGGACAGGGCCTATTCTACGAGCAGTACTTC.

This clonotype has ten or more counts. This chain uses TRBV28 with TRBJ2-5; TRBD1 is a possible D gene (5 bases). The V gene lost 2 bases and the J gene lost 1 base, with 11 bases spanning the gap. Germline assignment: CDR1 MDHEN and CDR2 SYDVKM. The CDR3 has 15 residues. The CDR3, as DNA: TGTGCCAGCAGTTTACCCGGACACCCCCAAGAGACCCAGTACTTC. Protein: CASSLPGHPQETQYF.

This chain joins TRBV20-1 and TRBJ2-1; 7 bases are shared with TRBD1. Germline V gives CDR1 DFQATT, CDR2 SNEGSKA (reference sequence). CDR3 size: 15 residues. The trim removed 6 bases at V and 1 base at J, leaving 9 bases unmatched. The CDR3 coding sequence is TGCAGTGCCCTAAGCAGGGGGAGTTCCTACAATGAGCAGTTCTTC. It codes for CSALSRGSSYNEQFF.

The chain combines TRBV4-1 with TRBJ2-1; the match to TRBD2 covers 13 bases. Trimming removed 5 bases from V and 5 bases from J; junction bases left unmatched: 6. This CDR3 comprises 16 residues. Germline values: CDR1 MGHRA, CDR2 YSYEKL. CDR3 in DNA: TGCGCCAGCAGCACCCGGACTAGCGGGAGAAACAATGAGCAGTTCTTC. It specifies CASSTRTSGRNNEQFF.

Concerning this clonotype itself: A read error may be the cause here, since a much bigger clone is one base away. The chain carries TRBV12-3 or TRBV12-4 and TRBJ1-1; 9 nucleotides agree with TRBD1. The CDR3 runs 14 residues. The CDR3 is CASTPTGGNTKAFF. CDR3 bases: TGTGCCAGCACCCCGACAGGGGGGAACACTAAAGCTTTCTTT.

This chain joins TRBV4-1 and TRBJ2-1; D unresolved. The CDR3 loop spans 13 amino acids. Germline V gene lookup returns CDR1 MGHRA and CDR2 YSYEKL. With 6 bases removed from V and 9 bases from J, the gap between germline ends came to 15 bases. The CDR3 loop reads CASSQSPAGEQFF. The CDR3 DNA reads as TGCGCCAGCAGTCAGTCCCCGGCAGGTGAGCAGTTCTTC.

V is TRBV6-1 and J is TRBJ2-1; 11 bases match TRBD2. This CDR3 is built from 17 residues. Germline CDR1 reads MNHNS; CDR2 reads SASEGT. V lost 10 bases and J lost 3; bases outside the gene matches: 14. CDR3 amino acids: CATVFSGTSGNYNEQFF. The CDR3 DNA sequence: TGTGCCACCGTCTTTTCCGGGACTAGCGGAAACTACAATGAGCAGTTCTTC.

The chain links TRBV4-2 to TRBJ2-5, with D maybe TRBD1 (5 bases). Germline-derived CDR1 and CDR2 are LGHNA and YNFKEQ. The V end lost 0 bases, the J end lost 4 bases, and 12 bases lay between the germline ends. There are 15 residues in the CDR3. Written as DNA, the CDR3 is TGTGCCAGCAGCCAAGAACGGCGAAGGGGAGAGACCCAGTACTTC. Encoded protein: CASSQERRRGETQYF.

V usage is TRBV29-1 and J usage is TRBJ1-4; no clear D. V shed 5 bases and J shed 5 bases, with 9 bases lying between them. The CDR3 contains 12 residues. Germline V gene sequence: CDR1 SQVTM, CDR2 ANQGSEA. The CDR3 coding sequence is TGCAGCGTTTCAAGAGGGAATGAAAAACTGTTTTTT. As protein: CSVSRGNEKLFF.

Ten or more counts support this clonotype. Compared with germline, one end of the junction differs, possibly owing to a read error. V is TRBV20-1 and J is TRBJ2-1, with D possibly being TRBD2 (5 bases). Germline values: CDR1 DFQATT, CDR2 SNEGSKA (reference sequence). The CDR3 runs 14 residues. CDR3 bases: TGCAGTGCTAGAGTCCCTAGCTCCAACAATGAGCAGTTCTTC. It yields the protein CSARVPSSNNEQFF.

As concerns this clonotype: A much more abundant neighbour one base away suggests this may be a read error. Here the CDR3 reads CASSLVGGIVEQYF. CDR3 in DNA: TGTGCCAGCAGCTTAGTGGGGGGGATAGTTGAGCAGTACTTC. The chain combines TRBV7-2 with TRBJ2-7, with 7 bases lining up with TRBD2. The CDR3 extends over 14 amino acids. The germline CDR1 and CDR2 sequences are SGHTA and FQGNSA. The V gene end was trimmed by 1 base and the J gene end by 7 bases; junction bases not matched to a gene: 7. Full variable domain (rest looked up from reference TRBV7-2 and TRBJ2-7): GAGVSQSPSNKVTEKGKDVELRCDPISGHTALYWYRQSLGQGLEFLIYFQGNSAPDKSGLPSDRFSAERTGGSVSTLTIQRTQQEDSAVYLCASSLVGGIVEQYFGPGTRLTVT.

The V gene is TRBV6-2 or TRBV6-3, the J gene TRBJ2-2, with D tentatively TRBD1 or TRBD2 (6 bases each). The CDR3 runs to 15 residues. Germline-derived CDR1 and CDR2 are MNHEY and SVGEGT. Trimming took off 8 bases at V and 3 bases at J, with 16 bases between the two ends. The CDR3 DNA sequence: TGTGCCAGCCGCAGATGGGGGGCGGACACCGGGGAGCTGTTTTTT. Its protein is CASRRWGADTGELFF.